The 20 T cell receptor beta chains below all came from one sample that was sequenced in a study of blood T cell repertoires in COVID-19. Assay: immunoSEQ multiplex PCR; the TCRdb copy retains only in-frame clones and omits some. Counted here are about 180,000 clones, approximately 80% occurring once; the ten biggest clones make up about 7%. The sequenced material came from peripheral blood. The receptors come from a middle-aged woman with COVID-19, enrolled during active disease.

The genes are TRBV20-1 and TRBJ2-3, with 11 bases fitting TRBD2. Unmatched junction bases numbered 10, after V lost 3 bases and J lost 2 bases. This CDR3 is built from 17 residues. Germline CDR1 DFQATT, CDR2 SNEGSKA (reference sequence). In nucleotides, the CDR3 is TGCAGTGCTAGTTACCTAGCGGGGGGAACGTACACAGATACGCAGTATTTT. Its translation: CSASYLAGGTYTDTQYF.

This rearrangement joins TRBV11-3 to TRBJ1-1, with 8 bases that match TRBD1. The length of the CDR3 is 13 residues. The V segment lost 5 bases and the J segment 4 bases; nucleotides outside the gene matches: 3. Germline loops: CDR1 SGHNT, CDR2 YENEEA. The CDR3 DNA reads TGTGCCAGCAGCGACACAGGGGGCACTGAAGCTTTCTTT. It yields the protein CASSDTGGTEAFF.

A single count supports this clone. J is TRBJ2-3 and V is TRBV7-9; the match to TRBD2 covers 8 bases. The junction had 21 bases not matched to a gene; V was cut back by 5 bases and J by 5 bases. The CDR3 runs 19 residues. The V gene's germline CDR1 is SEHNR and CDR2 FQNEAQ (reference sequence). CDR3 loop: CASSPPVREGPRPKDTQYF. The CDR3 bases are TGTGCCAGCAGCCCCCCGGTCCGGGAGGGCCCTAGGCCGAAAGATACGCAGTATTTT.

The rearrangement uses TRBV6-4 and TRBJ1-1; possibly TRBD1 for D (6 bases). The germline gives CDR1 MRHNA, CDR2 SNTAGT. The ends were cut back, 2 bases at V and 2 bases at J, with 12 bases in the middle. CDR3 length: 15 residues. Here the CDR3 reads CASSDGGGGNTEAFF. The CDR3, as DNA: TGTGCCAGCAGTGACGGCGGGGGGGGCAACACTGAAGCTTTCTTT.

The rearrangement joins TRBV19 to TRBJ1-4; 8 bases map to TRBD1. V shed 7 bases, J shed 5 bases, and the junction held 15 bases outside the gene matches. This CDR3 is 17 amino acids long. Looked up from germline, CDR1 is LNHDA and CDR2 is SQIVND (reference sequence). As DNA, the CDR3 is TGTGCCAGTACACGAGCAGGGGGCGCGAGTACCAATGAAAAACTGTTTTTT. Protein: CASTRAGGASTNEKLFF.

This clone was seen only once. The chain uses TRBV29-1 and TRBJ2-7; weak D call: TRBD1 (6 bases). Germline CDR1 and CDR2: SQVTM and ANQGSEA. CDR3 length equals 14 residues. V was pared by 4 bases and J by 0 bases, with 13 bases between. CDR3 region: CSVVGQGSSYEQYF. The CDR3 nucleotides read TGCAGCGTTGTCGGGCAGGGGAGCTCCTACGAGCAGTACTTC.

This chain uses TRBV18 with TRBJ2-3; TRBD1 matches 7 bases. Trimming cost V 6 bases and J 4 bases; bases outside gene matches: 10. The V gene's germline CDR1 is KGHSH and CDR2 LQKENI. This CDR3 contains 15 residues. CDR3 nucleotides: TGTGCCAGCTCCCCGCCCACAGGGGATGCAGATACGCAGTATTTT. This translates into CASSPPTGDADTQYF. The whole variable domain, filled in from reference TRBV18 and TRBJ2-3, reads NAGVMQNPRHLVRRRGQEARLRCSPMKGHSHVYWYRQLPEEGLKFMVYLQKENIIDESGMPKERFSAEFPKEGPSILRIQQVVRGDSAAYFCASSPPTGDADTQYFGPGTRLTVL.

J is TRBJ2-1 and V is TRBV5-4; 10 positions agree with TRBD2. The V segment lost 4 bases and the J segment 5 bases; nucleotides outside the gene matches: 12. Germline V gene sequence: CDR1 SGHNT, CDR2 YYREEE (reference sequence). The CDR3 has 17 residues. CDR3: CASSPVNSGGPDNEQFF. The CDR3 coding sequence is TGTGCCAGCAGCCCGGTGAATAGCGGGGGGCCAGACAATGAGCAGTTCTTC.

The CDR3 DNA is TGTGCCAGCCTGCGGAACAATGAGCAGTTCTTC. Translating gives CASLRNNEQFF. The rearrangement joins TRBV6-5 to TRBJ2-1; D not resolved. Germline values: CDR1 MNHEY, CDR2 SVGAGI. Deletions cut 8 bases from V and 5 bases from J, with 7 bases between. The CDR3 runs 11 residues.

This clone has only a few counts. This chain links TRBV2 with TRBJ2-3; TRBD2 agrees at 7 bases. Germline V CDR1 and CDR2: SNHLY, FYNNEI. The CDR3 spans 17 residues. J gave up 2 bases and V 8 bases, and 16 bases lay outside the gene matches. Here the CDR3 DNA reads TGTGCCAGCCCCACTGTTGATAGCGGGTTTAACACAGATACGCAGTATTTT. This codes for CASPTVDSGFNTDTQYF. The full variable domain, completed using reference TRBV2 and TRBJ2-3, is EPEVTQTPSHQVTQMGQEVILRCVPISNHLYFYWYRQILGQKVEFLVSFYNNEISEKSEIFDDQFSVERPDGSNFTLKIRSTKLEDSAMYFCASPTVDSGFNTDTQYFGPGTRLTVL.

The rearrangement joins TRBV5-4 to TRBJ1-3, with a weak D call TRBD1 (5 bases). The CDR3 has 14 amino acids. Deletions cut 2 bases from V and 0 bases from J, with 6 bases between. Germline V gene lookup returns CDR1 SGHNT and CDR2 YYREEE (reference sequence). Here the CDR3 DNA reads TGTGCCAGCAGCTTCAGGGCCTCTGGAAACACCATATATTTT. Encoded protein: CASSFRASGNTIYF.

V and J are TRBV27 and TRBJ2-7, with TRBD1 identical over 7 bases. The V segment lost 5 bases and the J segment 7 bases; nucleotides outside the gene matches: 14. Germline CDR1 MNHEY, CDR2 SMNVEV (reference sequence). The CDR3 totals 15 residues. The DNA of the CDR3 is TGTGCCAGCAGTCCTGACAGGGTGGGGGAGTATGAGCAGTACTTC. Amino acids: CASSPDRVGEYEQYF.

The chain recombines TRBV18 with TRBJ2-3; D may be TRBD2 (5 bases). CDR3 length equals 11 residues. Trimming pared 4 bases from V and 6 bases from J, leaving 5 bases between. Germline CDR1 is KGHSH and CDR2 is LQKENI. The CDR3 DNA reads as TGTGCCAGCTCACTAGCGGATACGCAGTATTTT. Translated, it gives CASSLADTQYF.

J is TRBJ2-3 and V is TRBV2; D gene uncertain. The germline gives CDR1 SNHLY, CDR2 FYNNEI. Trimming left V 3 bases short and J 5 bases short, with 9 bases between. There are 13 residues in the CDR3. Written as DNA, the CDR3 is TGTGCCAGCAGTGACCAGGATTTAGATACGCAGTATTTT. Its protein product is CASSDQDLDTQYF.

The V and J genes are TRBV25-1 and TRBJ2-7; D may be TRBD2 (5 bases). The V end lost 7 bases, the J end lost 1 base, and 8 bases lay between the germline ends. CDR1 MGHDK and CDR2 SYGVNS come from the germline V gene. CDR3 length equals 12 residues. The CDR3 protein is CASNGLSYEQYF. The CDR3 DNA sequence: TGTGCCAGCAACGGACTTTCCTACGAGCAGTACTTC.

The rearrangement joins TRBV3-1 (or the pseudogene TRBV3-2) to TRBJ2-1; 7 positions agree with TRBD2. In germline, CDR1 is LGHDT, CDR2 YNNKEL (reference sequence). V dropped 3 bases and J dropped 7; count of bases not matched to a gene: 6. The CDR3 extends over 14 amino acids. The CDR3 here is CASSHSSGVNEQFF. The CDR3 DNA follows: TGTGCCAGCAGCCACTCCAGCGGGGTTAATGAGCAGTTCTTC.

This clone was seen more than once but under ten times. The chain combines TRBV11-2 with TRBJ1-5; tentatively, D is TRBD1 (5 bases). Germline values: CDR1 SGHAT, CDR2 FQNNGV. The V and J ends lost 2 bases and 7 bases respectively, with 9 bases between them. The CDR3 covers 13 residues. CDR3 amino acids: CASSLYGGQPQHF. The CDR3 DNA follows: TGTGCCAGCAGCTTATATGGGGGGCAGCCCCAGCATTTT.

CDR3 amino acids: CASSQDSRTGVGNQPQHF. Here the CDR3 DNA reads TGTGCCAGCAGCCAAGATTCCCGGACAGGGGTAGGCAATCAGCCCCAGCATTTT. This chain uses TRBV4-2 with TRBJ1-5; 9 nucleotides agree with TRBD1. V gave up 0 bases and J gave up 2 bases; unmatched junction bases: 8. This CDR3 region has 18 residues. Germline CDR1 is LGHNA and CDR2 is YNFKEQ.

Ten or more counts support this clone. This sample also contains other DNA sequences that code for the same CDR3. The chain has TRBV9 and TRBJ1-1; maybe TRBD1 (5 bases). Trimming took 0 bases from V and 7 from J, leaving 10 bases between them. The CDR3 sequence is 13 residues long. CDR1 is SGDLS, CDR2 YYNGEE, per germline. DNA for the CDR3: TGTGCCAGCAGCGTAGCGGCAGGGAATGAAGCTTTCTTT. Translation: CASSVAAGNEAFF. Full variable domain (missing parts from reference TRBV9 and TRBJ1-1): DSGVTQTPKHLITATGQRVTLRCSPRSGDLSVYWYQQSLDQGLQFLIQYYNGEERAKGNILERFSAQQFPDLHSELNLSSLELGDSALYFCASSVAAGNEAFFGQGTRLTVV.

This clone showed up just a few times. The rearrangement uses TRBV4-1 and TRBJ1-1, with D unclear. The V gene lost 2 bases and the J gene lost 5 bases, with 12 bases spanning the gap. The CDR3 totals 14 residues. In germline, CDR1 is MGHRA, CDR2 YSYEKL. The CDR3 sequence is CASSQQIGDTEAFF. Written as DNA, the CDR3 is TGCGCCAGCAGCCAACAGATCGGGGATACTGAAGCTTTCTTT.